One and the same sample provided the 21 T cell receptor beta chains below, sequenced in a study of blood T cell dynamics during melanoma immunotherapy. Time point defined: pre-treatment baseline. The table came from immunoSEQ multiplex PCR; TCRdb's copy has only in-frame clones and leaves some out. Of some 16,000 clones in the sample, around 85% were seen once. The sequencing used blood, collected from a patient treated with checkpoint blockade. Source of these receptors: a human donor with melanoma.

A remark on this clone: Other DNA sequences in the same sample also yield this CDR3. The chain carries TRBV6-6 and TRBJ1-5; no definite D call. Germline assignment: CDR1 MNHNY and CDR2 SVGAGI (reference sequence). This CDR3 has 14 residues. V lost 9 bases and J 6 bases, leaving 18 bases between the germline ends. The CDR3 here is CASTPILPGQPQHF. The CDR3 nucleotides are TGTGCCAGTACCCCAATCTTACCGGGTCAGCCCCAGCATTTT.

This chain links TRBV28 with TRBJ1-6; 9 nucleotides agree with TRBD1. Trimming at V came to 8 bases and at J to 9 bases, leaving 5 bases not matched to a gene. Germline values: CDR1 MDHEN, CDR2 SYDVKM. The CDR3 totals 13 residues. CDR3 sequence (DNA): TGTGCCAGCGACCGGGACAGGGCTTCACCCCTCCACTTT. It codes for CASDRDRASPLHF.

The V gene is TRBV6-1, the J gene TRBJ1-6; 7 bases are shared with TRBD1. The V gene end was trimmed by 1 base and the J gene end by 0 bases; junction bases not matched to a gene: 6. The CDR3 loop spans 18 amino acids. The germline CDR1 and CDR2 sequences are MNHNS and SASEGT. CDR3 nucleotide sequence: TGTGCCAGCAGTGAAGTGGATAACAGGGGCTCCTATAATTCACCCCTCCACTTT. As protein: CASSEVDNRGSYNSPLHF.

With regard to this clone: One end of the junction is discordant with germline, which a read error may explain. The rearrangement uses TRBV4-1 and TRBJ1-1; TRBD1 is a possible D gene (5 bases). Germline loops: CDR1 MGHRA, CDR2 YSYEKL. This CDR3 has 15 amino acids. DNA of the CDR3: TGCGCCAGCAGCCAAGGGGACGGGGTGAAAACTGAAGCTTTCTTT. Protein sequence: CASSQGDGVKTEAFF.

This sequence joins TRBV6-1 and TRBJ2-5; 7 bases are shared with TRBD2. The DNA end favors TRBJ2-7, so the J call may be wrong. The CDR3 length is 15 residues. Germline values: CDR1 MNHNS, CDR2 SASEGT. CDR3 sequence (DNA): TGTGCCAGCAGTGCCCCTGGCGGGAGCTCCTACGAGCAGTACTTC. Protein: CASSAPGGSSYEQYF.

The chain combines TRBV5-4 with TRBJ1-4, with D maybe TRBD1 (5 bases). CDR1 SGHNT and CDR2 YYREEE come from the germline V gene (reference sequence). V was shortened by 4 bases and J by 4 bases, with 14 bases between the two germline ends. The length of the CDR3 is 15 residues. The CDR3 sequence is CASSLDSDRNEKLFF. The DNA for the CDR3 is TGTGCCAGCAGCCTCGACAGCGATCGTAATGAAAAACTGTTTTTT.

The chain combines TRBV25-1 with TRBJ2-5, with TRBD2 matching 13 bases. This CDR3 is built from 15 residues. V lost 5 bases to trimming and J lost 5 bases; unmatched junction nucleotides: 5. Germline CDR1 is MGHDK and CDR2 is SYGVNS. The CDR3 DNA reads as TGTGCCAGCAGTAGACTAGCGGGGGGCCGGGAGACCCAGTACTTC. It translates to CASSRLAGGRETQYF.

A note on this clone: At one of its ends the junction is not consistent with the germline gene, which may arise from a read error. The chain recombines TRBV4-1 with TRBJ2-1; a possible D gene is TRBD1 (6 bases). Germline CDR1 is MGHRA and CDR2 is YSYEKL. This CDR3 is 17 amino acids long. CDR3 DNA sequence: TGCGCCAGCAGCCCGGGGACACTCCCCTTAGGCTACAATGGGCAGTTCTTC. Translated, it gives CASSPGTLPLGYNGQFF.

This clone was recorded once. This chain links TRBV27 with TRBJ1-4; 7 bases fit TRBD1. The CDR3 contains 15 residues. Trimming at V came to 5 bases and at J to 7 bases, leaving 10 bases not matched to a gene. Germline values: CDR1 MNHEY, CDR2 SMNVEV (reference sequence). CDR3 region: CASSDNRGVGEKLFF. The CDR3 DNA reads TGTGCCAGCAGTGATAACAGGGGAGTGGGTGAAAAACTGTTTTTT.

This clone was found a few times. This chain uses TRBV13 with TRBJ1-4; no clear D. There are 14 residues in the CDR3. Germline V gene data show CDR1 as PRHDT and CDR2 as FYEKMQ (reference sequence). V shed 3 bases and J shed 4 bases, with 9 bases lying between them. The CDR3 loop is CASSFSQFNEKLFF. CDR3 nucleotides: TGTGCCAGCAGCTTTTCACAATTTAATGAAAAACTGTTTTTT.

The V call is TRBV18, the J call TRBJ1-2; D not certain. The V and J ends lost 2 bases and 4 bases respectively, with 17 bases between them. The CDR3 has 16 residues. Per the germline V gene, CDR1 is KGHSH and CDR2 is LQKENI. The CDR3 nucleotides read TGTGCCAGCTCACCAACAGCAACTATAGCGGGCTATGGCTACACCTTC. Translation: CASSPTATIAGYGYTF.

The chain recombines TRBV2 with TRBJ1-5, with D possibly TRBD1 on 5 matching bases. Germline CDR1 reads SNHLY; CDR2 reads FYNNEI. Deletions cut 3 bases from V and 7 bases from J, with 16 bases between. This CDR3 comprises 15 residues. CDR3 DNA: TGTGCCAGCAGTGATGTTATAGGGGATGGACAGCCCCAGCATTTT. It specifies CASSDVIGDGQPQHF.

The V and J genes are TRBV9 and TRBJ2-5, with D possibly being TRBD1 (6 bases). Germline V CDR1 and CDR2: SGDLS, YYNGEE. The CDR3 totals 15 residues. V gave up 3 bases and J gave up 2 bases, with 14 bases separating them. The CDR3 loop reads CASSDGGGSQETQYF. The CDR3 bases are TGTGCCAGCAGCGACGGTGGGGGCTCTCAAGAGACCCAGTACTTC.

This clone was counted a single time. The chain employs TRBV19 and TRBJ2-7, with D perhaps TRBD2 (6 bases). The CDR3 length is 14 residues. The germline V gene encodes CDR1 LNHDA and CDR2 SQIVND (reference sequence). V was clipped by 3 bases and J by 0 bases, with 9 bases between them. In nucleotides, the CDR3 is TGTGCCAGTAGTATCGGCGGGGTCTCCTACGAGCAGTACTTC. Protein sequence: CASSIGGVSYEQYF.

The V and J genes are TRBV11-2 and TRBJ2-3; tentatively, D is TRBD2 (6 bases). V was shortened by 1 base and J by 0 bases, with 14 bases between the two germline ends. The germline V gene encodes CDR1 SGHAT and CDR2 FQNNGV. The CDR3 contains 17 residues. This CDR3 is CASSLGRGAFSTDTQYF. CDR3 nucleotide sequence: TGTGCCAGCAGCTTAGGGCGGGGCGCCTTCAGCACAGATACGCAGTATTTT.

This clone was seen only a few times. The chain is built from TRBV2 and TRBJ1-5; TRBD1 aligns across 9 bases. Germline V CDR1 and CDR2: SNHLY, FYNNEI. The CDR3 runs 15 residues. Losses at the gene ends were 8 bases for V and 2 bases for J; bases not matched to a gene: 7. CDR3 coding DNA: TGTGCCAGCCACATGGACAGGGGAGGCAATCAGCCCCAGCATTTT. The encoded protein is CASHMDRGGNQPQHF.

This chain links TRBV6-1 with TRBJ1-4, with no clear D. The germline V gene encodes CDR1 MNHNS and CDR2 SASEGT. V was shortened by 3 bases and J by 5 bases, with 7 bases between the two germline ends. The CDR3 has 13 amino acids. Here the CDR3 reads CASSDTWNEKLFF. For the CDR3, the DNA is TGTGCCAGCAGTGACACCTGGAATGAAAAACTGTTTTTT.

The rearrangement links TRBV15 to TRBJ2-5, with D possibly TRBD1 on 6 matching bases. The CDR3 sequence is 13 residues long. From germline, CDR1 is LNHNV and CDR2 YYDKDF (reference sequence). The V end lost 9 bases, the J end lost 4 bases, and 15 bases lay between the germline ends. DNA of the CDR3: TGTGCCACGGGGGCCCCGGGTCGAGAGACCCAGTACTTC. As protein: CATGAPGRETQYF. The full variable domain, completed using reference TRBV15 and TRBJ2-5, is DAMVIQNPRYQVTQFGKPVTLSCSQTLNHNVMYWYQQKSSQAPKLLFHYYDKDFNNEADTPDNFQSRRPNTSFCFLDIRSPGLGDTAMYLCATGAPGRETQYFGPGTRLLVL.

This clone came up a few times. This chain uses TRBV5-4 with TRBJ1-5; no clear D. CDR1 and CDR2 (germline): SGHNT, YYREEE (reference sequence). V lost 1 base, J lost 8 bases, and 10 bases lay in between. The CDR3 has 13 residues. CDR3 sequence reads: CASSLMGIEPQHF. The CDR3, as DNA: TGTGCCAGCAGCTTGATGGGGATTGAGCCCCAGCATTTT.

The chain has TRBV4-1 and TRBJ2-5; no clear D. The germline V gene encodes CDR1 MGHRA and CDR2 YSYEKL. V was trimmed by 1 base and J by 3 bases, leaving 9 bases between them. The CDR3 has 14 amino acids. The CDR3 region is CASSQGPTEETQYF. Written as DNA, the CDR3 is TGCGCCAGCAGCCAAGGACCGACGGAAGAGACCCAGTACTTC.

V gene TRBV2 combines with J gene TRBJ2-4; no definite D call. This CDR3 is 15 amino acids long. Trimming pared 3 bases from V and 2 bases from J, leaving 11 bases between. The germline V gene encodes CDR1 SNHLY and CDR2 FYNNEI. The CDR3 sequence is CASSEASRSKNIQYF. The CDR3 nucleotides read TGTGCCAGCAGTGAGGCGAGTAGGTCCAAAAACATTCAGTACTTC.